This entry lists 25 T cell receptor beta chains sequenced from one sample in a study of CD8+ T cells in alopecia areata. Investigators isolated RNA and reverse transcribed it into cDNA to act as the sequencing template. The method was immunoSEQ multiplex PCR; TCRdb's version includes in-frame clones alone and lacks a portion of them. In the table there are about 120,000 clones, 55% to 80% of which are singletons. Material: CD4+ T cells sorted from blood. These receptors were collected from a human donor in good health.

CDR3 in DNA: TGCAGCGTTACATTACGGGCACCTTATGATGAGCAGTTCTTC. Translating it yields CSVTLRAPYDEQFF. The chain recombines TRBV29-1 with TRBJ2-1; D unclear. Per the germline V gene, CDR1 is SQVTM and CDR2 is ANQGSEA. Trimming took 5 bases from V and 8 from J, leaving 19 bases between them. The CDR3 totals 14 residues.

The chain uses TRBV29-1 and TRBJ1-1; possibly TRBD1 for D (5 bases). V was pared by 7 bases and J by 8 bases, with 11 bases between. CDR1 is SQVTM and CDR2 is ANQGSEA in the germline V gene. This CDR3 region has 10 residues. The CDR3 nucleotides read TGCAGCGGGGGACGTTTAGAAGCTTTCTTT. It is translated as CSGGRLEAFF.

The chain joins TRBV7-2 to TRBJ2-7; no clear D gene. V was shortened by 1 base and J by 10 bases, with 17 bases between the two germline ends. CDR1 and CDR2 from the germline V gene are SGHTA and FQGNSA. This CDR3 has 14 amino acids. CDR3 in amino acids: CASSLDFAQVSQYF. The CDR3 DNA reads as TGTGCCAGCAGCTTAGATTTCGCCCAAGTCTCACAGTACTTC.

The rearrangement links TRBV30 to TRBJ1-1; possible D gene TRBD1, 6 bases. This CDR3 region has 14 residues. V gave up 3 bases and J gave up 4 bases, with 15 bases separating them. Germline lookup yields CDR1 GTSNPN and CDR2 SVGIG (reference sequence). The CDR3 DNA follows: TGTGCCTGGAGCCAGGGAAAGGGGGGCACTGAAGCTTTCTTT. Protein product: CAWSQGKGGTEAFF.

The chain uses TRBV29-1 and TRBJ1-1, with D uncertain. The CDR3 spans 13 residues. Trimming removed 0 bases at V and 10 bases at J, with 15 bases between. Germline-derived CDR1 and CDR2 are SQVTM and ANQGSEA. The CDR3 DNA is TGCAGCGTTGAAGATCGGCTCCCTAATGGAGCTTTCTTT. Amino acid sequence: CSVEDRLPNGAFF.

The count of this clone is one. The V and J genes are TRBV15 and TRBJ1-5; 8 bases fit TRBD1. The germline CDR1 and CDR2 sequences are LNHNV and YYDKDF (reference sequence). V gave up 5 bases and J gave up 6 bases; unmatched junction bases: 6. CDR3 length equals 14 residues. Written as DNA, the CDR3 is TGTGCCACCAGCGGAACGACAGGGGTTCAGCCCCAGCATTTT. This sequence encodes CATSGTTGVQPQHF. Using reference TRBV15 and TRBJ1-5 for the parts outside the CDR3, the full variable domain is DAMVIQNPRYQVTQFGKPVTLSCSQTLNHNVMYWYQQKSSQAPKLLFHYYDKDFNNEADTPDNFQSRRPNTSFCFLDIRSPGLGDTAMYLCATSGTTGVQPQHFGDGTRLSIL.

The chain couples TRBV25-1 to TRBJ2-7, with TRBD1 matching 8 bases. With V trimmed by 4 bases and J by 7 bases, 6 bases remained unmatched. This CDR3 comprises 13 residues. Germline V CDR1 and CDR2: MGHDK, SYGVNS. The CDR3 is CASSGQGTREQYF. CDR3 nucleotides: TGTGCCAGCAGTGGACAGGGGACTCGAGAGCAGTACTTC.

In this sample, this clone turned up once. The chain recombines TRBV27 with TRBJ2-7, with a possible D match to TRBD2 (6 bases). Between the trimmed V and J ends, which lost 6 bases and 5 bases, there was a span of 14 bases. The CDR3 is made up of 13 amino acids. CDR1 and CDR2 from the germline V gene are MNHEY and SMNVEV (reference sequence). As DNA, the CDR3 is TGTGCCAGCAGATTCGGGGGTAGGAACGAGCAGTACTTC. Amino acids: CASRFGGRNEQYF.

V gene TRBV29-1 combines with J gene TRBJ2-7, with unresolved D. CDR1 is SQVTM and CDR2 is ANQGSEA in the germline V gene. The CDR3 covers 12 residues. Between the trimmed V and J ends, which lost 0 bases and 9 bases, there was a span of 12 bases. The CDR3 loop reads CSVEDSQSRQYF. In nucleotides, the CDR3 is TGCAGCGTTGAAGATAGTCAGTCTAGGCAGTACTTC.

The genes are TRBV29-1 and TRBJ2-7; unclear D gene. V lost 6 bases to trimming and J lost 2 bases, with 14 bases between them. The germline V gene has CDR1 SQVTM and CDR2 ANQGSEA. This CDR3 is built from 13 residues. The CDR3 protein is CSVGRTETYEQYF. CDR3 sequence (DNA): TGCAGCGTCGGGCGGACGGAGACCTACGAGCAGTACTTC.

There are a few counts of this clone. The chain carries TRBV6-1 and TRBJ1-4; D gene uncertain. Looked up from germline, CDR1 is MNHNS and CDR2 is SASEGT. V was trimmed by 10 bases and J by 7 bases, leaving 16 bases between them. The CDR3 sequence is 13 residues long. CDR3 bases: TGTGCCACCTCGGTGGGGTGGAGTGAAAAACTGTTTTTT. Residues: CATSVGWSEKLFF.

The CDR3 region has the DNA TGTGCCAGCAGCGTGGACAGGGCCACAGATACGCAGTATTTT. Amino acid sequence: CASSVDRATDTQYF. The rearrangement links TRBV11-2 to TRBJ2-3, with 8 bases identical to TRBD1. The CDR3 covers 14 residues. V gave up 5 bases and J gave up 2 bases; unmatched junction bases: 3. Germline-derived CDR1 and CDR2 are SGHAT and FQNNGV.

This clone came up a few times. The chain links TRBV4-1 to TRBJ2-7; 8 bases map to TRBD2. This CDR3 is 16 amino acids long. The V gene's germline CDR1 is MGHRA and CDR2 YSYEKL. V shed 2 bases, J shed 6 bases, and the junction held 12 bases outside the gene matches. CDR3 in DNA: TGCGCCAGCAGCCAAAGCGGGGGACTAGTATCGTTCGAGCAGTACTTC. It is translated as CASSQSGGLVSFEQYF.

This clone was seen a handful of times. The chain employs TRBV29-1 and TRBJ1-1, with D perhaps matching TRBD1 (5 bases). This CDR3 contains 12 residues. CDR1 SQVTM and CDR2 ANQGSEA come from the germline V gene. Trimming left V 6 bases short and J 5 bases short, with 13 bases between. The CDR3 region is CSVGLGGTEAFF. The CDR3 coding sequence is TGCAGCGTGGGGCTTGGGGGAACTGAAGCTTTCTTT.

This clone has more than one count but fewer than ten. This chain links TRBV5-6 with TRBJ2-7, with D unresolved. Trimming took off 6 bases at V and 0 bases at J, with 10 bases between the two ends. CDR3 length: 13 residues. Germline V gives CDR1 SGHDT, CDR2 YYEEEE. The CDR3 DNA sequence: TGTGCCAGCACCTCCCTTGTCTCCTACGAGCAGTACTTC. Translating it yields CASTSLVSYEQYF.

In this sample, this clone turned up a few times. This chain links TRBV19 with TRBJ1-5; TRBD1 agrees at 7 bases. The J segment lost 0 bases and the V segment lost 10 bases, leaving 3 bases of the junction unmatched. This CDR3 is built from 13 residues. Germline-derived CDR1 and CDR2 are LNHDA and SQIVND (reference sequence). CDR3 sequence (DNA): TGTGCCACCCAGGGGGATAGCAATCAGCCCCAGCATTTT. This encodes CATQGDSNQPQHF.

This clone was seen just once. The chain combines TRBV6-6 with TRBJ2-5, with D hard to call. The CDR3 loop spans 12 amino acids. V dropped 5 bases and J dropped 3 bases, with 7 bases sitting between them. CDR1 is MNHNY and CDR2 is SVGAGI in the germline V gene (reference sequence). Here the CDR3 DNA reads TGTGCCAGCAGTCCCTCAGAAGAGACCCAGTACTTC. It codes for CASSPSEETQYF.

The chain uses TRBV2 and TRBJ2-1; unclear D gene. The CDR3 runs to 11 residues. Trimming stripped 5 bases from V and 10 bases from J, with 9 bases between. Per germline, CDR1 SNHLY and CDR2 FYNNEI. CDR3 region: CASSLGKEQFF. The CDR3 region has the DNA TGTGCCAGCAGTCTAGGGAAGGAGCAGTTCTTC.

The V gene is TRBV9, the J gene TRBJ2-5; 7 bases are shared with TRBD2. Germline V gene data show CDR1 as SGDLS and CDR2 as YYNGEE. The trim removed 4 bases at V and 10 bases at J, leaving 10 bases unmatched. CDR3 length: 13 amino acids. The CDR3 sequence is CASSITRGGIQYF. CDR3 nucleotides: TGTGCCAGCAGCATCACTAGGGGAGGGATCCAGTACTTC. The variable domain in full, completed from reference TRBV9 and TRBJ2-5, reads DSGVTQTPKHLITATGQRVTLRCSPRSGDLSVYWYQQSLDQGLQFLIQYYNGEERAKGNILERFSAQQFPDLHSELNLSSLELGDSALYFCASSITRGGIQYFGPGTRLLVL.

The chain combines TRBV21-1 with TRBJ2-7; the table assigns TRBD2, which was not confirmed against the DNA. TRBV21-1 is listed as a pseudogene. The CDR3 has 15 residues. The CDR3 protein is CASSKVQRGSYEQYF. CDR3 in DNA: TGTGCCAGCAGCAAAGTACAGCGGGGATCCTACGAGCAGTACTTC.

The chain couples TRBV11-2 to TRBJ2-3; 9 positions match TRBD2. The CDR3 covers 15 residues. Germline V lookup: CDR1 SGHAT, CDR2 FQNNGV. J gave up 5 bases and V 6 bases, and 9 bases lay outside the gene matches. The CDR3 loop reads CASSPRGGAIDTQYF. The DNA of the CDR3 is TGTGCCAGCAGTCCCCGCGGGGGGGCCATAGATACGCAGTATTTT. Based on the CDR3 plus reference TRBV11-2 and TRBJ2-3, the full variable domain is EAGVAQSPRYKIIEKRQSVAFWCNPISGHATLYWYQQILGQGPKLLIQFQNNGVVDDSQLPKDRFSAERLKGVDSTLKIQPAKLEDSAVYLCASSPRGGAIDTQYFGPGTRLTVL.

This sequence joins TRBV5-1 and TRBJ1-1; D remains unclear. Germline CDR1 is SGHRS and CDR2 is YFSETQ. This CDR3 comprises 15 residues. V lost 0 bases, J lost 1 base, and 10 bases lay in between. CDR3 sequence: CASSLGQTSNTEAFF. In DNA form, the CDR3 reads TGCGCCAGCAGCTTGGGCCAAACCTCGAACACTGAAGCTTTCTTT.

The CDR3 sequence is CASSEGNYGYTF. The CDR3 DNA reads TGCGCCAGCAGTGAGGGAAACTATGGCTACACCTTC. This chain joins TRBV10-1 and TRBJ1-2; no clear D gene. Germline V gives CDR1 WNHNN, CDR2 SYGVQD (reference sequence). V was trimmed by 2 bases and J by 2 bases, leaving 3 bases between them. The CDR3 extends over 12 amino acids.

CDR3 sequence: CASKSWVGPQHF. The CDR3 DNA reads as TGTGCCAGCAAGTCGTGGGTAGGGCCCCAGCATTTT. The rearrangement uses TRBV27 and TRBJ1-5; D gene uncertain. Germline CDR1 is MNHEY and CDR2 is SMNVEV (reference sequence). V lost 7 bases, J lost 9 bases, and 13 bases lay in between. This CDR3 comprises 12 residues.

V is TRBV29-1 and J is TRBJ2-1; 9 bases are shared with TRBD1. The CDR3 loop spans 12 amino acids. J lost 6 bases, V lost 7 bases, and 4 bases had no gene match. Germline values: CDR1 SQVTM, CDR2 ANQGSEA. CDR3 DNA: TGCAGCGGGGGACAGGGAGGCAATGAGCAGTTCTTC. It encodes CSGGQGGNEQFF.